These T cell receptor beta chains were read from a single sample in a study of T cells in narcolepsy. Method: immunoSEQ multiplex PCR; TCRdb's copy keeps in-frame clones and lacks some. This table has some 30,000 clones, around 83% appearing once. What was sequenced was memory (CD45RA-) CD4+ T cells from blood. All receptors come from a human donor in good health. Both conserved end residues are part of each CDR3. Fields, in order: J gene, V gene, D gene, CDR3 length, clone size, CDR3 DNA, CDR3 protein. The D gene is left open where the match is weak. Clone size appears in some rows only: once, few, many, or a class for an expanded clone.

j_call: TRBJ1-2; v_call: TRBV14; d_call: NA; cdr3_length: 15; clone_size: NA; cdr3_nt: TGTGCCAGCAGCCAATATCAACGGGGGGACTATGGCTACACCTTC; cdr3_aa: CASSQYQRGDYGYTF
j_call: TRBJ1-2; v_call: TRBV5-6; d_call: NA; cdr3_length: 16; clone_size: NA; cdr3_nt: TGTGCCAGCACCCTACTCGGGGCAAACGTCAACTATGGCTACACCTTC; cdr3_aa: CASTLLGANVNYGYTF
j_call: TRBJ2-2; v_call: TRBV19; d_call: TRBD1; cdr3_length: 13; clone_size: once; cdr3_nt: TGTGCCAGCCAGGGGGTGTTCACCGGGGAGCTGTTTTTT; cdr3_aa: CASQGVFTGELFF
j_call: TRBJ2-5; v_call: TRBV27; d_call: TRBD1; cdr3_length: 16; clone_size: NA; cdr3_nt: TGTGCCAGCAGTTCGTGGACAGGGGTAGGGGTAGAGACCCAGTACTTC; cdr3_aa: CASSSWTGVGVETQYF
j_call: TRBJ1-5; v_call: TRBV2; d_call: NA; cdr3_length: 15; clone_size: few; cdr3_nt: TGTGCCAGCAGTGAACGGCAGGTTCGTGATCAGCCCCAGCATTTT; cdr3_aa: CASSERQVRDQPQHF
j_call: TRBJ2-3; v_call: TRBV19; d_call: TRBD1; cdr3_length: 15; clone_size: NA; cdr3_nt: TGTGCCAGTAGTCTACACAGGGGTAGCACAGATACGCAGTATTTT; cdr3_aa: CASSLHRGSTDTQYF
j_call: TRBJ1-1; v_call: TRBV5-1; d_call: NA; cdr3_length: 14; clone_size: few; cdr3_nt: TGCGCCAGCAGCTTGAGTAGGGGTAGCACTGAAGCTTTCTTT; cdr3_aa: CASSLSRGSTEAFF
j_call: TRBJ2-7; v_call: TRBV27; d_call: NA; cdr3_length: 11; clone_size: NA; cdr3_nt: TGTGCCAGCAGTTTCGGAATCGAGCAGTACTTC; cdr3_aa: CASSFGIEQYF
j_call: TRBJ1-1; v_call: TRBV4-1; d_call: NA; cdr3_length: 16; clone_size: NA; cdr3_nt: TGCGCCAGCAGCCAAACCGAGGTCAGGGTGGAAACTGAAGCTTTCTTT; cdr3_aa: CASSQTEVRVETEAFF
j_call: TRBJ2-4; v_call: TRBV28; d_call: TRBD1; cdr3_length: 16; clone_size: NA; cdr3_nt: TGTGCCAGCAGTCTGGGGACAGGGACAGCCAAAAACATTCAGTACTTC; cdr3_aa: CASSLGTGTAKNIQYF
j_call: TRBJ2-3; v_call: TRBV5-6; d_call: TRBD2; cdr3_length: 18; clone_size: NA; cdr3_nt: TGTGCCAGCAGTTCTTTAGCGGGGGGGCCGATCCGCGCAGATACGCAGTATTTT; cdr3_aa: CASSSLAGGPIRADTQYF
j_call: TRBJ2-1; v_call: TRBV19; d_call: NA; cdr3_length: 14; clone_size: NA; cdr3_nt: TGTGCCAGTAGTATGGGGCACCCTGGGAATGAGCAGTTCTTC; cdr3_aa: CASSMGHPGNEQFF
j_call: TRBJ1-3; v_call: TRBV7-9; d_call: TRBD1; cdr3_length: 15; clone_size: few; cdr3_nt: TGTGCCAGCAGCCCAGGACAGGTGGCTGGAAACACCATATATTTT; cdr3_aa: CASSPGQVAGNTIYF
j_call: TRBJ1-2; v_call: TRBV16; d_call: NA; cdr3_length: 13; clone_size: NA; cdr3_nt: TGTGCCAGCAGCCAATTGGGGGGTCGCGGCTACACCTTC; cdr3_aa: CASSQLGGRGYTF
j_call: TRBJ1-5; v_call: TRBV10-2; d_call: NA; cdr3_length: 14; clone_size: once; cdr3_nt: TGCGCCAGCAGTGAGTTTTTGGTAGGGGGGCCCCAGCATTTT; cdr3_aa: CASSEFLVGGPQHF
j_call: TRBJ2-3; v_call: TRBV19; d_call: NA; cdr3_length: 12; clone_size: NA; cdr3_nt: TGTGCCAGTAGTCCTGAGGGGAGGACGCAGTATTTT; cdr3_aa: CASSPEGRTQYF
j_call: TRBJ1-2; v_call: TRBV18; d_call: TRBD1; cdr3_length: 16; clone_size: few; cdr3_nt: TGTGCCAGCTCACCCGAACTTGGGACAGGTCCATTCGGCTACACCTTC; cdr3_aa: CASSPELGTGPFGYTF
j_call: TRBJ2-5; v_call: TRBV6-5; d_call: NA; cdr3_length: 16; clone_size: NA; cdr3_nt: TGTGCCAGCAGTTACGGGGGAATAGCTAGGAAGGAGACCCAGTACTTC; cdr3_aa: CASSYGGIARKETQYF
j_call: TRBJ1-4; v_call: TRBV28; d_call: NA; cdr3_length: 13; clone_size: NA; cdr3_nt: TGTGCCAGCAGAATGGGGGGGAATGAAAAACTGTTTTTT; cdr3_aa: CASRMGGNEKLFF
j_call: TRBJ1-1; v_call: TRBV6-5; d_call: NA; cdr3_length: 11; clone_size: NA; cdr3_nt: TGTGCCAGCACTTCCAGGGCTGAAGCTTTCTTT; cdr3_aa: CASTSRAEAFF
j_call: TRBJ1-1; v_call: TRBV7-8; d_call: NA; cdr3_length: 13; clone_size: NA; cdr3_nt: TGTGCCAGCAGCTTCGAGGGCATCGCTGAAGCTTTCTTT; cdr3_aa: CASSFEGIAEAFF
j_call: TRBJ2-7; v_call: TRBV7-2; d_call: TRBD2; cdr3_length: 16; clone_size: NA; cdr3_nt: TGTGCCAGCAGCATCTCGACTAGCGGGGTTCACTACGAGCAGTACTTC; cdr3_aa: CASSISTSGVHYEQYF
j_call: TRBJ2-3; v_call: TRBV6-5; d_call: TRBD1; cdr3_length: 13; clone_size: NA; cdr3_nt: TGTGCCAGCGAGGGACAGCGCACAGATACGCAGTATTTT; cdr3_aa: CASEGQRTDTQYF
j_call: TRBJ1-5; v_call: TRBV9; d_call: NA; cdr3_length: 13; clone_size: NA; cdr3_nt: TGTGCCAGCAGCTTAGATAGCAATCAGCCCCAGCATTTT; cdr3_aa: CASSLDSNQPQHF
j_call: TRBJ1-4; v_call: TRBV5-6; d_call: NA; cdr3_length: 13; clone_size: NA; cdr3_nt: TGTGCCAGCATGGACAGCTATAATGAAAAACTGTTTTTT; cdr3_aa: CASMDSYNEKLFF
j_call: TRBJ1-1; v_call: TRBV12-1; d_call: NA; cdr3_length: 16; clone_size: NA; cdr3_nt: TGTGCCAGCAGCTTTCTTGGCAGAGCAGAGAACACTGAAGCTTTCTTT; cdr3_aa: CASSFLGRAENTEAFF
j_call: TRBJ1-5; v_call: TRBV28; d_call: NA; cdr3_length: 13; clone_size: NA; cdr3_nt: TGTGCCAGCAGTTTCGGGGGCAATCAGCCCCAGCATTTT; cdr3_aa: CASSFGGNQPQHF
j_call: TRBJ1-2; v_call: TRBV4-2; d_call: TRBD1; cdr3_length: 18; clone_size: NA; cdr3_nt: TGTGCCAGCAGCCAATTTCTCGGGACAGGGGGCTTTAACTATGGCTACACCTTC; cdr3_aa: CASSQFLGTGGFNYGYTF
j_call: TRBJ1-4; v_call: TRBV15; d_call: NA; cdr3_length: 16; clone_size: NA; cdr3_nt: TGTGCCACCAGCAGAGATCTCGTGGGTACGAATGAAAAACTGTTTTTT; cdr3_aa: CATSRDLVGTNEKLFF
j_call: TRBJ1-2; v_call: TRBV7-9; d_call: TRBD1; cdr3_length: 11; clone_size: NA; cdr3_nt: TGTGCCGGAGGGACAGGGCATGGCTACACCTTC; cdr3_aa: CAGGTGHGYTF
j_call: TRBJ2-1; v_call: TRBV23-1; d_call: TRBD1; cdr3_length: 15; clone_size: NA; cdr3_nt: TGCGCCAGCCGAAACAGGACAGGCTCCTACAATGAGCAGTTCTTC; cdr3_aa: CASRNRTGSYNEQFF
j_call: TRBJ1-4; v_call: TRBV5-1; d_call: NA; cdr3_length: 17; clone_size: NA; cdr3_nt: TGCGCCAGCAGCTTGTGGGGGGGTGACAGCCTTAATGAAAAACTGTTTTTT; cdr3_aa: CASSLWGGDSLNEKLFF
j_call: TRBJ1-1; v_call: TRBV19; d_call: NA; cdr3_length: 13; clone_size: NA; cdr3_nt: TGTGCCAGTTTCTTGAGGGGATCGGCTGAAGCTTTCTTT; cdr3_aa: CASFLRGSAEAFF
j_call: TRBJ2-5; v_call: TRBV15; d_call: NA; cdr3_length: 13; clone_size: once; cdr3_nt: TGTGCCACCAGCATAAAGTACCAAGAGACCCAGTACTTC; cdr3_aa: CATSIKYQETQYF
j_call: TRBJ2-7; v_call: TRBV7-8; d_call: TRBD2; cdr3_length: 14; clone_size: NA; cdr3_nt: TGTGCCAGCAGCGCTAGCGGGGGCCGCTACGAGCAGTACTTC; cdr3_aa: CASSASGGRYEQYF
j_call: TRBJ2-5; v_call: TRBV4-1; d_call: TRBD2; cdr3_length: 16; clone_size: once; cdr3_nt: TGCGCCAGCAGCCACAGTTTCGCTAGCGGGGAGGAGACCCAGTACTTC; cdr3_aa: CASSHSFASGEETQYF
j_call: TRBJ2-2; v_call: TRBV9; d_call: TRBD1; cdr3_length: 17; clone_size: once; cdr3_nt: TGTGCCAGCAGCGTAGTTTCGACAGGGGGTGCATTTGGGGAGCTGTTTTTT; cdr3_aa: CASSVVSTGGAFGELFF
j_call: TRBJ1-2; v_call: TRBV6-5; d_call: NA; cdr3_length: 15; clone_size: NA; cdr3_nt: TGTGCCAGCAGTTCCCAGCGGGGGCGCGAGAGGGGCTACACCTTC; cdr3_aa: CASSSQRGRERGYTF
j_call: TRBJ2-5; v_call: TRBV5-5; d_call: TRBD2; cdr3_length: 15; clone_size: NA; cdr3_nt: TGTGCCAGCAGCTTCCTAGCGGGGGGGCTCGAGACCCAGTACTTC; cdr3_aa: CASSFLAGGLETQYF
j_call: TRBJ1-1; v_call: TRBV12-5; d_call: TRBD1; cdr3_length: 14; clone_size: NA; cdr3_nt: TGTGCTAGTGGTTTGGAGGGGGCGCGCACTGAAGCTTTCTTT; cdr3_aa: CASGLEGARTEAFF
j_call: TRBJ1-4; v_call: TRBV19; d_call: NA; cdr3_length: 15; clone_size: few; cdr3_nt: TGTGCCAGTAGTGCCCGCACAGGGTCTGGTGAAAAACTGTTTTTT; cdr3_aa: CASSARTGSGEKLFF
j_call: TRBJ1-6; v_call: TRBV5-4; d_call: NA; cdr3_length: 15; clone_size: NA; cdr3_nt: TGTGCCAGCAGCGATACACAGGGCTATAATTCACCCCTCCACTTT; cdr3_aa: CASSDTQGYNSPLHF
j_call: TRBJ1-1; v_call: TRBV11-2; d_call: NA; cdr3_length: 13; clone_size: few; cdr3_nt: TGTGCCAGCAGCTTAAGTTGGCAGGGAGGGTCTTTCTTT; cdr3_aa: CASSLSWQGGSFF
j_call: TRBJ1-4; v_call: TRBV14; d_call: NA; cdr3_length: 13; clone_size: NA; cdr3_nt: TGTGCCAGCAGCCAAGGAGGACCTGAAAAACTGTTTTTT; cdr3_aa: CASSQGGPEKLFF
j_call: TRBJ2-1; v_call: TRBV7-9; d_call: NA; cdr3_length: 10; clone_size: NA; cdr3_nt: TGTGCCAGCAGCTCCGATGAGCAGTTCTTC; cdr3_aa: CASSSDEQFF
j_call: TRBJ1-5; v_call: TRBV28; d_call: NA; cdr3_length: 15; clone_size: NA; cdr3_nt: TGTGCCAGCCGCCCCGGGACGGATAGCAATCAGCCCCAGCATTTT; cdr3_aa: CASRPGTDSNQPQHF
j_call: TRBJ2-3; v_call: TRBV11-2; d_call: NA; cdr3_length: 14; clone_size: NA; cdr3_nt: TGTGCCAGCAGCCCGGCAGGTTTCGCAGATACGCAGTATTTT; cdr3_aa: CASSPAGFADTQYF
j_call: TRBJ2-2; v_call: TRBV18; d_call: NA; cdr3_length: 11; clone_size: NA; cdr3_nt: TGTGCCAGCTCACCCATCGGGGAGCTGTTTTTT; cdr3_aa: CASSPIGELFF
j_call: TRBJ2-7; v_call: TRBV2; d_call: NA; cdr3_length: 10; clone_size: NA; cdr3_nt: TGTGCCAGCGGAGGACCCCTTGATGGGTTC; cdr3_aa: CASGGPLDGF
j_call: TRBJ2-7; v_call: TRBV19; d_call: TRBD1; cdr3_length: 15; clone_size: NA; cdr3_nt: TGTGCCAGTAGTATAACGACAGGGGGCGGTTACGAGCAGTACTTC; cdr3_aa: CASSITTGGGYEQYF
j_call: TRBJ2-2; v_call: TRBV2; d_call: NA; cdr3_length: 13; clone_size: few; cdr3_nt: TGTGCCACCTCCGATCGGGGCACCGGGGAGCTGTTTTTT; cdr3_aa: CATSDRGTGELFF
j_call: TRBJ1-4; v_call: TRBV7-8; d_call: NA; cdr3_length: 12; clone_size: NA; cdr3_nt: TGTGCCAGCAGCTCAAACAGGGAAAAACTGTTTTTT; cdr3_aa: CASSSNREKLFF
j_call: TRBJ1-1; v_call: TRBV7-2; d_call: NA; cdr3_length: 13; clone_size: NA; cdr3_nt: TGTGCCAGCAGCTTAGAGGGGGGCACTGAAGCTTTCTTT; cdr3_aa: CASSLEGGTEAFF
j_call: TRBJ2-1; v_call: TRBV7-2; d_call: NA; cdr3_length: 15; clone_size: NA; cdr3_nt: TGTGCCAGCAGCTTAAGGCCGACAGGCTACAATGAGCAGTTCTTC; cdr3_aa: CASSLRPTGYNEQFF
j_call: TRBJ1-2; v_call: TRBV4-3; d_call: TRBD1; cdr3_length: 16; clone_size: NA; cdr3_nt: TGCGCCAGCAGCCAAACTGGGACAGAGTATCTGTATGGCTACACCTTC; cdr3_aa: CASSQTGTEYLYGYTF